These 17 T cell receptor beta chains were sequenced from one sample in a study of blood T cell repertoires in COVID-19. Using immunoSEQ multiplex PCR, the repertoire was profiled, and TCRdb retains in-frame clones only, with some absent. The data contain 270,000 or so clones, roughly 88% of them singletons. Sequenced material: PBMCs or T cells enriched from blood (not recorded which). The origin of the receptors is a woman aged 40-49 years with acute COVID-19.

The rearrangement uses TRBV19 and TRBJ1-3; D unresolved. The germline V gene encodes CDR1 LNHDA and CDR2 SQIVND (reference sequence). The CDR3 covers 15 residues. The V gene lost 7 bases and the J gene lost 0 bases, with 13 bases spanning the gap. This chain's CDR3 is CASINSQYSGNTIYF. Written as DNA, the CDR3 is TGTGCCAGTATCAATAGCCAGTACTCTGGAAACACCATATATTTT.

The V gene is TRBV11-2, the J gene TRBJ1-6, with D unclear. V lost 2 bases to trimming and J lost 5 bases, with 13 bases between them. The CDR3 loop spans 16 amino acids. Looked up from germline, CDR1 is SGHAT and CDR2 is FQNNGV. CDR3 in amino acids: CASSLMDWQNNSPLHF. The CDR3 bases are TGTGCCAGCAGCTTAATGGACTGGCAGAATAATTCACCCCTCCACTTT.

As regards this clone: The junction and the germline gene differ at one end; a read error may be behind it. The V call is TRBV20-1, the J call TRBJ1-4, with D unclear. There are 11 residues in the CDR3. Germline loops: CDR1 DFQATT, CDR2 SNEGSKA (reference sequence). The chain's CDR3 is CSARDREKVIF. The CDR3, as DNA: TGCAGTGCTAGAGATCGAGAGAAAGTGATTTTT.

The chain couples TRBV5-1 to TRBJ1-4; tentatively, D is TRBD1 (5 bases). The V end lost 4 bases, the J end lost 8 bases, and 18 bases lay between the germline ends. This CDR3 is 15 amino acids long. In germline, CDR1 is SGHRS, CDR2 YFSETQ. CDR3 sequence reads: CASSAGISEGEKLFF. The DNA of the CDR3 is TGCGCCAGCAGCGCCGGGATCTCGGAGGGGGAAAAACTGTTTTTT.

The V and J genes are TRBV11-2 and TRBJ2-1, with a possible D match to TRBD2 (5 bases). This CDR3 is built from 16 residues. Germline CDR1 is SGHAT and CDR2 is FQNNGV. The V gene lost 4 bases and the J gene lost 8 bases, with 21 bases spanning the gap. This chain's CDR3 is CASSSPPAGLADEQFF. The CDR3 coding sequence is TGTGCCAGCAGCTCTCCCCCGGCGGGCCTGGCGGATGAGCAGTTCTTC.

This sequence joins TRBV4-2 and TRBJ2-7; D is unclear. V was cut by 0 bases and J by 4 bases, with 10 bases left in between. CDR3 length: 14 residues. CDR1 and CDR2 from the germline V gene are LGHNA and YNFKEQ. CDR3 sequence: CASSQDYNEYEQYF. The CDR3 nucleotides read TGTGCCAGCAGCCAAGATTACAATGAATACGAGCAGTACTTC.

V is TRBV11-3 and J is TRBJ1-4, with a tentative D call TRBD1 (5 bases). The CDR3 spans 15 residues. From germline, CDR1 is SGHNT and CDR2 YENEEA. V gave up 5 bases and J gave up 4 bases, with 14 bases separating them. In DNA form, the CDR3 reads TGTGCCAGCAGCCCCTGGGGGGACCTTAATGAAAAACTGTTTTTT. Translation gives CASSPWGDLNEKLFF.

This chain connects TRBV11-2 to TRBJ2-3, with D possibly TRBD2 on 6 matching bases. The CDR3 consists of 15 residues. Germline lookup yields CDR1 SGHAT and CDR2 FQNNGV. Trimming stripped 6 bases from V and 0 bases from J, with 13 bases between. CDR3 sequence: CASRSGLSSTDTQYF. CDR3 nucleotide sequence: TGTGCCAGCAGGTCGGGACTTTCAAGCACAGATACGCAGTATTTT.

In this sample, this clone turned up once. The V call is TRBV7-3, the J call TRBJ1-6, with a possible D match to TRBD1 (5 bases). CDR1 is SGHTA and CDR2 is FQGTGA in the germline V gene. Trimming took 8 bases from V and 7 from J, leaving 18 bases between them. The CDR3 totals 15 residues. Here the CDR3 reads CASPQGRGPNSPLHF. The DNA of the CDR3 is TGTGCCAGCCCCCAAGGGAGGGGACCCAATTCACCCCTCCACTTT.

The chain carries TRBV2 and TRBJ2-2; tentatively, D is TRBD1 (8 bases). Trimming left V 5 bases short and J 3 bases short, with 13 bases between. Germline CDR1 and CDR2: SNHLY and FYNNEI. The CDR3 consists of 15 residues. CDR3 protein: CASSRTGRDTGELFF. As DNA, the CDR3 is TGTGCCAGCAGTAGGACAGGGAGGGACACCGGGGAGCTGTTTTTT.

The chain couples TRBV6-1 to TRBJ2-1; D might be TRBD1 (5 bases). This CDR3 comprises 15 residues. With 1 base removed from V and 4 bases from J, the gap between germline ends came to 11 bases. Germline CDR1 MNHNS, CDR2 SASEGT. The DNA for the CDR3 is TGTGCCAGCAGTGAAGTAACAGGACGATACAATGAGCAGTTCTTC. Protein: CASSEVTGRYNEQFF.

The rearrangement joins TRBV18 to TRBJ2-7; 7 bases are a match to TRBD2. In germline, CDR1 is KGHSH, CDR2 LQKENI. CDR3 length: 15 residues. The V and J ends lost 6 bases and 2 bases, in that order; junction bases with no gene match: 10. The chain's CDR3 is CASSSTGLQTYEQYF. The CDR3, as DNA: TGTGCCAGCTCGTCGACGGGACTACAAACCTACGAGCAGTACTTC. The full variable domain, with the rest looked up from reference TRBV18 and TRBJ2-7, is NAGVMQNPRHLVRRRGQEARLRCSPMKGHSHVYWYRQLPEEGLKFMVYLQKENIIDESGMPKERFSAEFPKEGPSILRIQQVVRGDSAAYFCASSSTGLQTYEQYFGPGTRLTVT.

The V and J genes are TRBV7-2 and TRBJ2-5; 8 nucleotides match TRBD2. The CDR3 loop spans 14 amino acids. In germline, CDR1 is SGHTA, CDR2 FQGNSA. The ends lost 4 bases at V and 1 base at J; junction bases unmatched: 2. The CDR3, as DNA: TGTGCCAGCAGCTACGGGGGGGGCCAAGAGACCCAGTACTTC. Translated, it gives CASSYGGGQETQYF.

This clone was picked up a small number of times. One junction end does not reproduce the germline sequence, and a read error may be involved. V usage is TRBV5-4 and J usage is TRBJ2-7; the match to TRBD1 covers 7 bases. This CDR3 comprises 14 residues. Germline CDR1 is SGHNT and CDR2 is YYREEE (reference sequence). Here the CDR3 DNA reads TGTGCCAGCAGCTTTCAGGGGGATGTCTACGGGCAGTACTTC. Protein product: CASSFQGDVYGQYF. Variable domain in full (rest from reference TRBV5-4 and TRBJ2-7): ETGVTQSPTHLIKTRGQQVTLRCSSQSGHNTVSWYQQALGQGPQFIFQYYREEENGRGNFPPRFSGLQFPNYSSELNVNALELDDSALYLCASSFQGDVYGQYFGPGTRLTVT.

The chain couples TRBV5-1 to TRBJ1-3; D call uncertain. From germline, CDR1 is SGHRS and CDR2 YFSETQ. V shed 0 bases and J shed 0 bases, with 13 bases lying between them. There are 17 residues in the CDR3. The CDR3 loop reads CASSLAAEFGSGNTIYF. DNA of the CDR3: TGCGCCAGCAGCTTGGCCGCGGAGTTTGGCTCTGGAAACACCATATATTTT.

The chain joins TRBV2 to TRBJ2-3, with 11 bases matching TRBD2. CDR1 SNHLY and CDR2 FYNNEI come from the germline V gene. The CDR3 runs 22 residues. Trimming removed 0 bases from V and 0 bases from J; junction bases left unmatched: 17. In nucleotides, the CDR3 is TGTGCCAGCAGTGAAGCAGCGCCGTTTGTTAGCGGGAGGGCCTTCAGCACAGATACGCAGTATTTT. Its translation: CASSEAAPFVSGRAFSTDTQYF.

The chain employs TRBV5-5 and TRBJ1-3; 12 nucleotides agree with TRBD1. Per the germline V gene, CDR1 is SGHKS and CDR2 is YYEKEE (reference sequence). V dropped 3 bases and J dropped 0; count of bases not matched to a gene: 7. The CDR3 length is 18 residues. In nucleotides, the CDR3 is TGTGCCAGCAGCTCCGGGACAGGGGGCGGAACCTCTGGAAACACCATATATTTT. Its protein product is CASSSGTGGGTSGNTIYF.